Each of the 17 T cell receptor beta chains below was sequenced from the same sample in a study of neoadjuvant anti-PD-1 for oral cavity cancer. Repertoires were generated with immunoSEQ multiplex PCR, while TCRdb's copy carries only in-frame clones and drops some. The table has about 16,000 clones, under 75% seen once. The source material was PBMCs, sampled before nivolumab (anti-PD-1) treatment. Receptors were obtained from a person aged 40 to 85 with oral cavity squamous cell carcinoma.

V is TRBV5-1 and J is TRBJ2-3; 10 bases align to TRBD1. Germline CDR1 SGHRS, CDR2 YFSETQ. V was pared by 2 bases and J by 4 bases, with 7 bases of the junction left unmatched. The CDR3 consists of 16 residues. The CDR3 region has the DNA TGCGCCAGCAGCTTAGGGACAGGGGCCGGTCCAGATACGCAGTATTTT. Its translation is CASSLGTGAGPDTQYF.

This clone was detected a few times. CDR3 loop: CASSEQGTSTDTQYF. CDR3 nucleotide sequence: TGTGCCAGCAGTGAACAGGGGACATCCACAGATACGCAGTATTTT. V is TRBV6-1 and J is TRBJ2-3; tentatively, D is TRBD1 (6 bases). CDR3 length: 15 amino acids. Germline assignment: CDR1 MNHNS and CDR2 SASEGT. Trimming left V 2 bases short and J 2 bases short, with 11 bases between.

The chain has TRBV11-2 and TRBJ2-5, with TRBD2 as a possible D gene (5 bases). V lost 3 bases, J lost 3 bases, and 8 bases lay in between. This CDR3 has 13 amino acids. CDR1 is SGHAT, CDR2 FQNNGV, per germline. The CDR3 DNA reads TGTGCCAGCAGCTTGGGAGAAAAAGAGACCCAGTACTTC. This codes for CASSLGEKETQYF.

This clone was observed a single time. The rearrangement uses TRBV7-3 and TRBJ1-1, with D uncertain. The CDR3 has 13 residues. The V end was cut by 5 bases, the J end by 1 base, with 8 bases between. Germline V gene sequence: CDR1 SGHTA, CDR2 FQGTGA. The CDR3 DNA reads TGTGCCAGCAGCCGAGAGGGGAACACTGAAGCTTTCTTT. Encoded protein: CASSREGNTEAFF.

This chain joins TRBV6-1 and TRBJ1-1; D may be TRBD1 (5 bases). The V gene's germline CDR1 is MNHNS and CDR2 SASEGT. V lost 6 bases and J lost 1, with 6 bases in between. The CDR3 loop spans 12 amino acids. The CDR3 spells CASRRGNTEAFF. The CDR3 DNA follows: TGTGCCAGCAGGAGGGGGAACACTGAAGCTTTCTTT.

This sequence joins TRBV10-3 and TRBJ2-2, with D maybe TRBD1 (6 bases). The CDR3 totals 15 residues. V was shortened by 10 bases and J by 1 base, with 16 bases between the two germline ends. The germline CDR1 and CDR2 sequences are ENHRY and SYGVKD. CDR3 DNA sequence: TGTGCCACCCGCCCCAGGACAGAGAACACCGGGGAGCTGTTTTTT. This encodes CATRPRTENTGELFF.

In its sample, this clone was seen once. CDR3: CAISRGQGQETQYF. CDR3 DNA: TGTGCCATCAGTCGAGGACAGGGACAAGAGACCCAGTACTTC. The chain links TRBV10-3 to TRBJ2-5; the match to TRBD1 covers 8 bases. V lost 5 bases and J lost 2; bases outside the gene matches: 4. The CDR3 consists of 14 residues. Germline V lookup: CDR1 ENHRY, CDR2 SYGVKD.

The chain links TRBV6-5 to TRBJ2-7, with TRBD2 identical over 11 bases. Germline trimming cut 5 bases from V and 9 bases from J; bases unmatched to any gene: 9. CDR1 is MNHEY and CDR2 is SVGAGI in the germline V gene. There are 14 residues in the CDR3. CDR3 region: CASSRGLAATRQYF. For the CDR3, the DNA is TGTGCCAGCAGTCGGGGACTAGCGGCGACGAGGCAGTACTTC.

The chain recombines TRBV29-1 with TRBJ1-2, with D maybe TRBD1 (5 bases). The V end lost 0 bases, the J end lost 8 bases, and 10 bases lay between the germline ends. From germline, CDR1 is SQVTM and CDR2 ANQGSEA. The CDR3 runs to 12 residues. The CDR3 region is CSVEEGTWGYTF. CDR3 sequence (DNA): TGCAGCGTTGAAGAGGGGACTTGGGGCTACACCTTC.

The chain couples TRBV7-3 to TRBJ2-3; D ambiguous. CDR3 length: 13 amino acids. Trimming shortened V by 6 bases and J by 2 bases, and 9 bases separated the two germline ends. From germline, CDR1 is SGHTA and CDR2 FQGTGA. CDR3 in amino acids: CASSREYTDTQYF. The CDR3 nucleotides read TGTGCCAGCAGTAGGGAATACACAGATACGCAGTATTTT.

The V and J genes are TRBV11-2 and TRBJ2-1; the match to TRBD2 covers 12 bases. The CDR3 is 15 residues long. From germline, CDR1 is SGHAT and CDR2 FQNNGV. V was clipped by 5 bases and J by 7 bases; unmatched bases: 6. DNA of the CDR3: TGTGCCAGCAGCCGACTAGCGGGAGACAGGAATGAGCAGTTCTTC. Encoded protein: CASSRLAGDRNEQFF.

The genes are TRBV19 and TRBJ1-2; 7 nucleotides match TRBD1. V dropped 3 bases and J dropped 2; count of bases not matched to a gene: 3. The CDR3 runs to 14 residues. The germline gives CDR1 LNHDA, CDR2 SQIVND (reference sequence). In nucleotides, the CDR3 is TGTGCCAGTAGTATCGGACAGGAGAACTATGGCTACACCTTC. Its translation is CASSIGQENYGYTF.

The V call is TRBV29-1, the J call TRBJ1-1, with D hard to call. Trimming removed 0 bases from V and 7 bases from J, with 15 bases in between. The CDR3 runs to 14 residues. Germline V gene lookup returns CDR1 SQVTM and CDR2 ANQGSEA. This CDR3 reads CSVEDPEAPREAFF. The CDR3 region has the DNA TGCAGCGTTGAAGATCCCGAGGCCCCGCGTGAAGCTTTCTTT. The full variable domain, rest sourced from reference TRBV29-1 and TRBJ1-1, is SAVISQKPSRDICQRGTSLTIQCQVDSQVTMMFWYRQQPGQSLTLIATANQGSEATYESGFVIDKFPISRPNLTFSTLTVSNMSPEDSSIYLCSVEDPEAPREAFFGQGTRLTVV.

This chain uses TRBV15 with TRBJ2-3; weak D call: TRBD2 (5 bases). Germline V gives CDR1 LNHNV, CDR2 YYDKDF (reference sequence). Trimming took 0 bases from V and 2 from J, leaving 15 bases between them. The CDR3 sequence is 17 residues long. The CDR3 loop reads CATSRDLISGSTDTQYF. In nucleotides, the CDR3 is TGTGCCACCAGCAGAGATCTAATCAGCGGCTCCACAGATACGCAGTATTTT.

The CDR3 sequence is CAWERGEGNTIYF. CDR3 DNA: TGTGCCTGGGAGAGGGGGGAAGGAAACACCATATATTTT. This chain uses TRBV30 with TRBJ1-3; perhaps TRBD1 as D (6 bases). This CDR3 is built from 13 residues. With 5 bases removed from V and 4 bases from J, the gap between germline ends came to 12 bases. The V gene's germline CDR1 is GTSNPN and CDR2 SVGIG (reference sequence).

CDR3 DNA: TGTGCCAGCAGTTCCCGAGGGGGGCTCTTTAGTCAGCCCCAGCATTTT. It yields the protein CASSSRGGLFSQPQHF. The gene calls are TRBV6-5 and TRBJ1-5; D perhaps matches TRBD1 (6 bases). V was trimmed by 4 bases and J by 6 bases, leaving 19 bases between them. The CDR3 has 16 amino acids. CDR1 and CDR2 from the germline V gene are MNHEY and SVGAGI.

This clone was seen only once. The chain is built from TRBV29-1 and TRBJ2-5; tentatively, D is TRBD1 (6 bases). V was pared by 6 bases and J by 7 bases, with 18 bases between. CDR3 size: 13 residues. CDR1 and CDR2 from the germline V gene are SQVTM and ANQGSEA. DNA for the CDR3: TGCAGCGTCCTTGAATCAGGGGTGGTGACCCAGTACTTC. This gives the protein CSVLESGVVTQYF.